This T cell receptor beta chain was obtained from a study of control samples from healthy donors and cancer patients. Trimming removed 3 bases at V and 10 bases at J, with 9 bases between. Germline V gene data show CDR1 as SNHLY and CDR2 as FYNNEI. This CDR3 is 11 amino acids long. Here immunoSEQ multiplex PCR was the method, and the copy in TCRdb shows in-frame clones only, minus some. The sample lists over 75,000 clones; 91% were seen once. This clone was detected once. The sample taken for sequencing was blood. The gene calls are TRBV2 and TRBJ1-2; D is perhaps TRBD1 (5 bases). This receptor was obtained from a man aged 25 to 45 in good health. CDR3: CASSESGPYTF. The CDR3 nucleotides are TGTGCCAGCAGTGAGTCGGGACCCTACACCTTC.